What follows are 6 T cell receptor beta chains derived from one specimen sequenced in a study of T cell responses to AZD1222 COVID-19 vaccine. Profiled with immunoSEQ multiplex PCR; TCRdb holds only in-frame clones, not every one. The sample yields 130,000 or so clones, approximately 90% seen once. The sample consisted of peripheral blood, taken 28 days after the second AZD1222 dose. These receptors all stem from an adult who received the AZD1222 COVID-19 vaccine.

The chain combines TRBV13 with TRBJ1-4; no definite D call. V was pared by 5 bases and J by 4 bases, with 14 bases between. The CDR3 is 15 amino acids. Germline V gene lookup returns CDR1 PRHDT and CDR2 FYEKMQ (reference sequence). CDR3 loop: CASSPPTRLNEKLFF. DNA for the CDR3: TGTGCCAGCAGCCCACCGACAAGACTTAATGAAAAACTGTTTTTT.

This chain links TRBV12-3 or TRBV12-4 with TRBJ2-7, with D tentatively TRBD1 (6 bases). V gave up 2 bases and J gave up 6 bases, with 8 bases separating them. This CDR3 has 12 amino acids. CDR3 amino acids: CASSLSGAEQYF. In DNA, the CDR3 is TGTGCCAGCAGTTTATCAGGGGCCGAGCAGTACTTC.

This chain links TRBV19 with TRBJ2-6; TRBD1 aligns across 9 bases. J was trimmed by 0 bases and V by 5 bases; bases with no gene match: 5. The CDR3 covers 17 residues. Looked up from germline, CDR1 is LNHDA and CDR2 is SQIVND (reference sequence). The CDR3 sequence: CASSPGTGPSGANVLTF. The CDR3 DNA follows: TGTGCCAGTAGTCCCGGGACAGGGCCCTCTGGGGCCAACGTCCTGACTTTC.

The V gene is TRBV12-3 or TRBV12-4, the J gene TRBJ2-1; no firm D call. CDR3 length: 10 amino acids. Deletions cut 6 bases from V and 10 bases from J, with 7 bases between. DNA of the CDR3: TGTGCCAGCAGAGGACGAGAGCAGTTCTTC. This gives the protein CASRGREQFF.

DNA of the CDR3: TGTGCCACCAGACCCGCGGGGGCGCGGTTGACAGATACGCAGTATTTT. Residues: CATRPAGARLTDTQYF. The gene calls are TRBV15 and TRBJ2-3; D possibly corresponds to TRBD2 (7 bases). Trimming removed 6 bases from V and 3 bases from J, with 19 bases in between. There are 16 residues in the CDR3. Germline V CDR1 and CDR2: LNHNV, YYDKDF (reference sequence).

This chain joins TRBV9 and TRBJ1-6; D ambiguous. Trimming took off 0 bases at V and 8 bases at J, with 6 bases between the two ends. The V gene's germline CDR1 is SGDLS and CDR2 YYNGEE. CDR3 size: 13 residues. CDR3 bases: TGTGCCAGCAGCGTAGCGACCGATTCACCCCTCCACTTT. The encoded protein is CASSVATDSPLHF.